The 10 T cell receptor beta chains presented below share a single source sample, sequenced in a study of T cells in Graves' hyperthyroidism and ophthalmopathy (dated by TCRdb to between 2018 and 2021). Receptors were amplified or captured by multiplex PCR. The listed sequencing device is Illumina HiSeq 2000. The TCR beta CDR3 regions were amplified from the RNA transcripts. For the first round of RT-PCR on the TCR CDR3, the HTBI primer set was used together with the Qiagen OneStep RT-PCR kit. TCRdb itself trimmed the public reads at Q25 with fastp, ran MiXCR and retained productive beta chains. CDR3 protein duplicates are merged, each entry listing the most common genes and DNA. The sample data list about 250,000 distinct CDR3 sequences, and around 26% of these were observed just once. The ten largest clones take up around 40% of the sample. The sample consisted of blood. These receptors came from a woman between 35 and 50 years old with Graves' ophthalmopathy.

The sample holds many counts of this clonotype. The V and J genes are TRBV11-3 and TRBJ2-2, with D maybe TRBD2 (6 bases). CDR1 SGHNT and CDR2 YENEEA come from the germline V gene. V lost 5 bases to trimming and J lost 7 bases, with 14 bases between them. The CDR3 runs 14 residues. The CDR3 region is CASSAGPVGGELFF. The DNA of the CDR3 is TGTGCCAGCAGCGCGGGACCGGTCGGCGGGGAGCTGTTTTTT.

V usage is TRBV6-1 and J usage is TRBJ1-5; unclear D gene. Trimming stripped 5 bases from V and 5 bases from J, with 10 bases between. There are 13 residues in the CDR3. The germline V gene encodes CDR1 MNHNS and CDR2 SASEGT. CDR3: CASSPPSDQPQHF. CDR3 nucleotides: TGTGCCAGCAGTCCCCCGTCCGATCAGCCCCAGCATTTT.

This clonotype has ten or more counts. The V and J genes are TRBV28 and TRBJ1-1; D is unclear. This CDR3 comprises 11 residues. Trimming pared 6 bases from V and 1 base from J, leaving 3 bases between. Germline V lookup: CDR1 MDHEN, CDR2 SYDVKM. The CDR3 sequence: CASRWNTEAFF. Written as DNA, the CDR3 is TGTGCCAGCAGATGGAACACTGAAGCTTTCTTT.

This clonotype was seen many times. The V and J genes are TRBV6-5 and TRBJ2-5; D assignment may be TRBD1 or TRBD2 (5 bases each). The CDR3 consists of 15 residues. V was pared by 4 bases and J by 5 bases, with 17 bases between. The germline V gene has CDR1 MNHEY and CDR2 SVGAGI. The CDR3 loop is CASSWEEGMVETQYF. In nucleotides, the CDR3 is TGTGCCAGCAGTTGGGAAGAGGGGATGGTTGAGACCCAGTACTTC.

This clonotype was counted at least ten times. The gene calls are TRBV6-5 and TRBJ1-3; maybe TRBD1 (5 bases). Germline CDR1 and CDR2: MNHEY and SVGAGI. The CDR3 contains 17 residues. V lost 0 bases and J 0 bases, leaving 12 bases between the germline ends. The CDR3 loop is CASSYSWDWSSGNTIYF. CDR3 DNA sequence: TGTGCCAGCAGTTACTCTTGGGACTGGAGCTCTGGAAACACCATATATTTT.

This clonotype occurred many times. The chain couples TRBV12-3 or TRBV12-4 to TRBJ1-1; unclear D gene. The ends were cut back, 6 bases at V and 4 bases at J, with 9 bases in the middle. The length of the CDR3 is 12 residues. The chain's CDR3 is CASRYEGTEAFF. CDR3 in DNA: TGTGCCAGCAGATACGAGGGCACTGAAGCTTTCTTT.

This clonotype was recorded at least ten times. This may come from a read error, since a much larger clone is one base off. This chain uses TRBV6-1 with TRBJ1-2; no clear D gene. This CDR3 comprises 13 residues. Germline V gene lookup returns CDR1 MNHNS and CDR2 SASEGT. Trimming removed 4 bases at V and 3 bases at J, with 9 bases between. This CDR3 is CASSGEADYGYTF. Here the CDR3 DNA reads TGTGCCAGCAGTGGGGAGGCTGACTATGGCTACACCTTC.

This chain uses TRBV29-1 with TRBJ1-1; no firm D call. The germline V gene has CDR1 SQVTM and CDR2 ANQGSEA. Between the trimmed V and J ends, which lost 7 bases and 4 bases, there was a span of 13 bases. The CDR3 spans 12 residues. The CDR3 reads CSASEGLTEAFF. In DNA form, the CDR3 reads TGCAGCGCCTCGGAAGGGCTCACTGAAGCTTTCTTT.

This clonotype was picked up a small number of times. The chain couples TRBV11-2 to TRBJ2-5; 13 positions agree with TRBD2. The CDR3 is 15 amino acids. Germline assignment: CDR1 SGHAT and CDR2 FQNNGV. J gave up 3 bases and V 3 bases, and 1 base lay outside the gene matches. This CDR3 is CASSFTSGREETQYF. CDR3 in DNA: TGTGCCAGCAGCTTCACTAGCGGGAGGGAAGAGACCCAGTACTTC.

The chain joins TRBV30 to TRBJ1-1; D remains unclear. This CDR3 contains 11 residues. Germline V gene sequence: CDR1 GTSNPN, CDR2 SVGIG (reference sequence). V was pared by 4 bases and J by 6 bases, with 9 bases between. CDR3 nucleotide sequence: TGTGCCTGGAATGTGGGGTCTGAAGCTTTCTTT. Translated: CAWNVGSEAFF.